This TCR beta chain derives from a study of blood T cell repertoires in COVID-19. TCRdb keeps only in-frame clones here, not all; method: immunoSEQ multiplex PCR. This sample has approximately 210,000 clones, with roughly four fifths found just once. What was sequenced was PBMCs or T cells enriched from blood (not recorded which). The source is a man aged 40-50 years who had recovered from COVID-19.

Here the CDR3 DNA reads TGTGCCAGCAGCCTAGCGGGAGGCAATGAGCAGTTCTTC. This gives the protein CASSLAGGNEQFF. The rearrangement uses TRBV7-3 and TRBJ2-1; 11 bases fit TRBD2. The CDR3 has 13 residues. Germline V gene lookup returns CDR1 SGHTA and CDR2 FQGTGA. J was trimmed by 6 bases and V by 5 bases; bases with no gene match: 0.